The next 17 T cell receptor beta chains were all read from a single sample in a study of cytomegalovirus exposure and HLA in healthy donors. The PCR had 60 Vbeta and 13 Jbeta primers. Repertoires were generated with immunoSEQ multiplex PCR, while TCRdb's copy carries only in-frame clones and drops some. The table lists 150,000 to 200,000 clones, about three quarters of them singletons. Material: PBMCs. The receptors stem from a girl aged 10 to 17 in good health and CMV-seronegative.

The V and J genes are TRBV18 and TRBJ1-5; D may be TRBD1 (5 bases). Germline loops: CDR1 KGHSH, CDR2 LQKENI. This CDR3 is 15 amino acids long. Trimming left V 8 bases short and J 3 bases short, with 17 bases between. CDR3 amino acids: CASQLTGGSNQPQHF. CDR3 nucleotide sequence: TGTGCCAGCCAGCTAACAGGCGGTTCCAATCAGCCCCAGCATTTT.

This chain links TRBV5-1 with TRBJ2-1; D gene ambiguous. CDR1 and CDR2 (germline): SGHRS, YFSETQ. CDR3 length: 13 amino acids. Trimming shortened V by 1 base and J by 3 bases, and 5 bases separated the two germline ends. Written as DNA, the CDR3 is TGCGCCAGCAGCTTGAACAGCTACAATGAGCAGTTCTTC. Its translation: CASSLNSYNEQFF.

The chain combines TRBV27 with TRBJ2-7, with 7 bases identical to TRBD1. Germline CDR1 and CDR2: MNHEY and SMNVEV (reference sequence). The CDR3 is 14 residues long. The V and J ends lost 5 bases and 4 bases, in that order; junction bases with no gene match: 8. CDR3 region: CASSDETGSYEQYF. CDR3 sequence (DNA): TGTGCCAGCAGTGACGAGACAGGGTCTTACGAGCAGTACTTC.

In its sample, this clone was seen once. Other DNA sequences within the sample encode an identical CDR3. The chain recombines TRBV6-5 with TRBJ1-1, with D possibly matching TRBD1 (6 bases). The germline CDR1 and CDR2 sequences are MNHEY and SVGAGI. Trimming cost V 3 bases and J 5 bases, with 10 bases left between them. CDR3 length equals 13 residues. CDR3 in DNA: TGTGCCAGCAGTTATTCAAGGGGGACTGAAGCTTTCTTT. Its translation: CASSYSRGTEAFF.

This chain connects TRBV2 to TRBJ2-1; D is ambiguous. The CDR3 runs 13 residues. Trimming took 0 bases from V and 9 from J, leaving 9 bases between them. CDR1 and CDR2 from the germline V gene are SNHLY and FYNNEI. The CDR3 region has the DNA TGTGCCAGCAGTGAAGCAGCCGGCGGTGAGCAGTTCTTC. Translated: CASSEAAGGEQFF.

V and J are TRBV6-1 and TRBJ1-3, with D tentatively TRBD1 (6 bases). The CDR3 loop spans 14 amino acids. V was pared by 6 bases and J by 0 bases, with 9 bases between. Germline CDR1 reads MNHNS; CDR2 reads SASEGT. The CDR3 protein is CASRDSLSGNTIYF. CDR3 nucleotide sequence: TGTGCCAGCAGGGACAGCCTCTCTGGAAACACCATATATTTT.

CDR3 bases: TGTGCCAGCAGTTCAGACAGTTATCAGCCCCAGCATTTT. Residues: CASSSDSYQPQHF. This chain joins TRBV6-1 and TRBJ1-5, with D perhaps matching TRBD1 (5 bases). V was clipped by 5 bases and J by 5 bases, with 10 bases between them. In germline, CDR1 is MNHNS, CDR2 SASEGT. The CDR3 has 13 amino acids.

The chain recombines TRBV9 with TRBJ2-2, with D possibly matching TRBD2 (6 bases). The CDR3 is 15 amino acids. Trimming removed 3 bases from V and 6 bases from J, with 15 bases in between. Germline lookup yields CDR1 SGDLS and CDR2 YYNGEE. The CDR3 loop is CASSGPPPGAGELFF. The CDR3 bases are TGTGCCAGCAGCGGTCCCCCTCCGGGGGCCGGGGAGCTGTTTTTT.

This clone was detected only once. The rearrangement joins TRBV5-4 to TRBJ1-1; maybe TRBD1 (6 bases). Per germline, CDR1 SGHNT and CDR2 YYREEE (reference sequence). This CDR3 contains 13 residues. Trimming removed 4 bases from V and 3 bases from J, with 10 bases in between. The CDR3 protein is CASSPRTDTEAFF. CDR3 sequence (DNA): TGTGCCAGCAGCCCGCGGACAGACACTGAAGCTTTCTTT. Drawing the rest from reference TRBV5-4 and TRBJ1-1, the complete variable domain is ETGVTQSPTHLIKTRGQQVTLRCSSQSGHNTVSWYQQALGQGPQFIFQYYREEENGRGNFPPRFSGLQFPNYSSELNVNALELDDSALYLCASSPRTDTEAFFGQGTRLTVV.

This chain connects TRBV7-9 to TRBJ1-2, with D tentatively TRBD1 (5 bases). CDR3 length equals 12 residues. Trimming cost V 1 base and J 8 bases, with 8 bases left between them. Germline values: CDR1 SEHNR, CDR2 FQNEAQ (reference sequence). Here the CDR3 reads CASSLVEGGYTF. CDR3 nucleotides: TGTGCCAGCAGCTTAGTGGAGGGGGGCTACACCTTC.

This clone was detected only a few times. This chain joins TRBV2 and TRBJ1-1; 7 positions match TRBD1. This CDR3 region has 15 residues. CDR1 SNHLY and CDR2 FYNNEI come from the germline V gene. The J segment lost 1 base and the V segment lost 5 bases, leaving 7 bases of the junction unmatched. The CDR3 DNA reads as TGTGCCAGCAGTTCCGACGGACAGGCGAACACTGAAGCTTTCTTT. Translating gives CASSSDGQANTEAFF.

The chain joins TRBV7-2 to TRBJ2-5; 12 nucleotides align to TRBD2. With V trimmed by 5 bases and J by 4 bases, 2 bases remained unmatched. CDR3 length equals 14 residues. CDR1 and CDR2 (germline): SGHTA, FQGNSA. CDR3 region: CASSRGLAGETQYF. The CDR3 nucleotides read TGTGCCAGCAGCAGGGGACTAGCGGGAGAGACCCAGTACTTC.

This clone was counted only a few times. Here the CDR3 reads CASSQSPDRLSYEQYF. CDR3 bases: TGCGCCAGCAGCCAATCACCGGACAGACTCTCCTACGAGCAGTACTTC. J is TRBJ2-7 and V is TRBV4-1, with D possibly TRBD1 on 6 matching bases. The V end lost 2 bases, the J end lost 0 bases, and 14 bases lay between the germline ends. Germline V gives CDR1 MGHRA, CDR2 YSYEKL. The length of the CDR3 is 16 residues.

The chain carries TRBV11-2 and TRBJ2-7; no clear D gene. V dropped 3 bases and J dropped 2 bases, with 14 bases sitting between them. The length of the CDR3 is 15 residues. Per the germline V gene, CDR1 is SGHAT and CDR2 is FQNNGV. CDR3 bases: TGTGCCAGCAGCTTCCCGCGACAAGGAACCTACGAGCAGTACTTC. It yields the protein CASSFPRQGTYEQYF.

This chain uses TRBV5-6 with TRBJ2-1, with a possible D match to TRBD1 (5 bases). CDR1 is SGHDT and CDR2 is YYEEEE in the germline V gene. V dropped 4 bases and J dropped 8 bases, with 16 bases sitting between them. CDR3 length: 14 amino acids. The CDR3 reads CASSPLLGDDEQFF. CDR3 nucleotides: TGTGCCAGCAGCCCCTTGCTAGGGGATGATGAGCAGTTCTTC.

In this sample, this clone turned up a few times. The rearrangement joins TRBV4-1 to TRBJ1-1; D not certain. Trimming removed 0 bases from V and 14 bases from J, with 10 bases in between. The CDR3 runs 11 residues. Germline values: CDR1 MGHRA, CDR2 YSYEKL. CDR3 in DNA: TGCGCCAGCAGCCAAGATCTGGTACAATTCTTT. Its translation is CASSQDLVQFF.

The chain couples TRBV30 to TRBJ1-2; 8 bases match TRBD1. With V trimmed by 2 bases and J by 10 bases, 3 bases remained unmatched. Germline V gene data show CDR1 as GTSNPN and CDR2 as SVGIG (reference sequence). The CDR3 loop spans 11 amino acids. The CDR3 DNA is TGTGCCTGGAGTAGACAGGGGCCCTACACCTTC. Translation gives CAWSRQGPYTF. Full variable domain (rest looked up from reference TRBV30 and TRBJ1-2): SQTIHQWPATLVQPVGSPLSLECTVEGTSNPNLYWYRQAAGRGLQLLFYSVGIGQISSEVPQNLSASRPQDRQFILSSKKLLLSDSGFYLCAWSRQGPYTFGSGTRLTVV.